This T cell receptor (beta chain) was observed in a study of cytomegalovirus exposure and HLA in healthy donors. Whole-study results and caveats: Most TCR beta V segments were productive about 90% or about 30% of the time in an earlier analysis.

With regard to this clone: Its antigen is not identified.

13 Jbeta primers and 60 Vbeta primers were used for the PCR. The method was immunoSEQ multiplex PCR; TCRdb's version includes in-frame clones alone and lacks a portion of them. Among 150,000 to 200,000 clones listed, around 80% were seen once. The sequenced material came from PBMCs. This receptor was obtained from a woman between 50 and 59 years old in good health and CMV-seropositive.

The CDR3 nucleotides are TGTGCCAGCAGCTTAGCAGGACTAGCCAATGAGCAGTTCTTC. Protein sequence: CASSLAGLANEQFF. The chain uses TRBV11-3 and TRBJ2-1, with 8 bases that match TRBD2. Germline lookup yields CDR1 SGHNT and CDR2 YENEEA. The CDR3 extends over 14 amino acids. The V gene end was trimmed by 1 base and the J gene end by 6 bases; junction bases not matched to a gene: 2.